This T cell receptor beta chain is from a study of CD8 T cells in Susac syndrome. The authors reverse transcribed about 0.5 to 1 ug RNA with random hexamers. Amplification of TCR beta CDR3 spanned 54 Vbeta and 13 Jbeta via immunoSEQ multiplex PCR. TCRdb fed the immunoSEQ multiplex PCR reads into MiXCR, producing one record per CDR3 protein. The sample consists of 150,000 to 200,000 distinct CDR3 sequences, approximately 94% of them appearing once. V dropped 5 bases and J dropped 4 bases, with 18 bases sitting between them. Germline loops: CDR1 SQVTM, CDR2 ANQGSEA. The CDR3 is made up of 15 amino acids.

This TCR derives from a human donor in good health. This chain connects TRBV29-1 to TRBJ1-5, with a possible D match to TRBD1 (5 bases). Specimen: CD4+ T cells from PBMCs. The CDR3, as DNA: TGCAGCGTTTCCCTGGAACGGGGCAGAAATCAGCCCCAGCATTTT. It translates to CSVSLERGRNQPQHF.